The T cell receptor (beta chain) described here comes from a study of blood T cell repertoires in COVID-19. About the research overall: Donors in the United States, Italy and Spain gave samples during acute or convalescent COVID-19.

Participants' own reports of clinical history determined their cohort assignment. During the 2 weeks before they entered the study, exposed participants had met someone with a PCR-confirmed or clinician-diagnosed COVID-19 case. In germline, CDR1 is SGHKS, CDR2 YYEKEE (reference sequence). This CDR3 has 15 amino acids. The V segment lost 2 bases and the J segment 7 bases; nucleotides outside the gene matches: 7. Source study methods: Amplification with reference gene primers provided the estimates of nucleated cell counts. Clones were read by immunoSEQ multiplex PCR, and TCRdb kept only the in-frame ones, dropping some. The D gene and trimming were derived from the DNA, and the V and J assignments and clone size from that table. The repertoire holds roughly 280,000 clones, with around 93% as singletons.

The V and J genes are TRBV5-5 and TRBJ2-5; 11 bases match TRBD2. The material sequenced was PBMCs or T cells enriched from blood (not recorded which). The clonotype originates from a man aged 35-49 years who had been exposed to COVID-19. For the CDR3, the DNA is TGTGCCAGCAGCTTACTAGCGGGGGAAACAGGGACCCAGTACTTC. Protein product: CASSLLAGETGTQYF.